This TCR beta chain was captured in a study of T cell responses to AZD1222 COVID-19 vaccine. On this clone: Its antigen is undetermined.

The CDR3 totals 14 residues. V was clipped by 5 bases and J by 4 bases, with 14 bases between them. In germline, CDR1 is MGHRA, CDR2 YSYEKL. Study-level points and caveats: Every sample of the repertoires postdated the peak T cell response. Reports indicate that nearly half of spike-specific TCRs are directed at unmutated variant regions.

The repertoire was sequenced with immunoSEQ multiplex PCR; TCRdb's copy has only in-frame clones and lacks some. The sample contains over 150,000 clones, roughly 88% of which appear only once. The material was peripheral blood, obtained 28 days after the second AZD1222 dose. The V gene is TRBV4-1, the J gene TRBJ2-5, with unresolved D. This receptor was identified in an adult who received the AZD1222 COVID-19 vaccine. CDR3 loop: CASSNRALSETQYF. The CDR3 DNA reads TGCGCCAGCAGCAATCGAGCTCTCTCAGAGACCCAGTACTTC.